This passage covers 14 T cell receptor beta chains from one sample sequenced in a study of blood T cell repertoires in COVID-19. Generated by immunoSEQ multiplex PCR, the TCRdb table keeps only in-frame clones and is missing some. The sample lists around 250,000 clones, roughly 88% occurring once. The sequenced material came from peripheral blood. The source is a man older than 75 with acute or convalescent COVID-19.

The V call is TRBV7-2, the J call TRBJ2-5, with 7 bases fitting TRBD2. Germline V gene lookup returns CDR1 SGHTA and CDR2 FQGNSA. This CDR3 comprises 13 residues. J gave up 4 bases and V 3 bases, and 2 bases lay outside the gene matches. The CDR3 DNA reads as TGTGCCAGCAGCTTGGGGGGGGGAGAGACCCAGTACTTC. Protein product: CASSLGGGETQYF.

V is TRBV29-1 and J is TRBJ1-4, with D possibly being TRBD1 (6 bases). Germline values: CDR1 SQVTM, CDR2 ANQGSEA. The germline V and J ends were trimmed by 7 bases and 4 bases, with 13 bases remaining between them. CDR3 size: 13 residues. The CDR3 DNA is TGCAGCGCCGAGGGGGTTGGTAATGAAAAACTGTTTTTT. Encoded protein: CSAEGVGNEKLFF.

As regards this clone: A read error may produce the germline difference seen at one junction end. The rearrangement joins TRBV7-7 to TRBJ2-1; TRBD2 matches at 11 bases. There are 15 residues in the CDR3. Germline V gives CDR1 SSHAT, CDR2 FNYEAQ (reference sequence). CDR3 coding DNA: TGTGCTAGCAGCTTCGGGACTAGCGGCCACAATGAGCAGTTCTTC. It is translated as CASSFGTSGHNEQFF. Combining the CDR3 with reference TRBV7-7 and TRBJ2-1 gives the whole variable domain GAGVSQSPRYKVTKRGQDVTLRCDPISSHATLYWYQQALGQGPEFLTYFNYEAQPDKSGLPSDRFSAERPEGSISTLTIQRTEQRDSAMYRCASSFGTSGHNEQFFGPGTRLTVL.

V and J are TRBV5-6 and TRBJ2-5; 9 bases align to TRBD2. The CDR3 has 14 amino acids. CDR1 is SGHDT and CDR2 is YYEEEE in the germline V gene. The V gene end was trimmed by 0 bases and the J gene end by 8 bases; junction bases not matched to a gene: 5. In nucleotides, the CDR3 is TGTGCCAGCAGCTTGGAACTAGCGGGTATAACCCAGTACTTC. Its protein product is CASSLELAGITQYF. The whole variable domain, remainder taken from reference TRBV5-6 and TRBJ2-5, is DAGVTQSPTHLIKTRGQQVTLRCSPKSGHDTVSWYQQALGQGPQFIFQYYEEEERQRGNFPDRFSGHQFPNYSSELNVNALLLGDSALYLCASSLELAGITQYFGPGTRLLVL.

In DNA form, the CDR3 reads TGTGCCAGCAGTGAGAGGGTAGTTAGGTTCTCTGGAAACACCATATATTTT. Translation gives CASSERVVRFSGNTIYF. The V gene is TRBV2, the J gene TRBJ1-3, with no clear D. The CDR3 consists of 17 residues. V shed 3 bases and J shed 0 bases, with 15 bases lying between them. Per the germline V gene, CDR1 is SNHLY and CDR2 is FYNNEI.

The V and J genes are TRBV9 and TRBJ1-3; D remains unclear. The V end lost 2 bases, the J end lost 2 bases, and 2 bases lay between the germline ends. This CDR3 is 12 amino acids long. The germline V gene encodes CDR1 SGDLS and CDR2 YYNGEE. CDR3 amino acids: CASSVTGNTIYF. CDR3 DNA: TGTGCCAGCAGCGTTACTGGAAACACCATATATTTT.

The chain uses TRBV14 and TRBJ2-2, with D possibly TRBD1 on 5 matching bases. Germline V gene lookup returns CDR1 SGHDN and CDR2 FVKESK. V lost 3 bases and J lost 1, with 15 bases in between. The CDR3 has 17 amino acids. CDR3 protein: CASSHLLGALNTGELFF. Written as DNA, the CDR3 is TGTGCCAGCAGCCATTTGCTTGGGGCCTTGAACACCGGGGAGCTGTTTTTT.

J is TRBJ1-3 and V is TRBV5-1; 9 bases align to TRBD1. Trimming took 0 bases from V and 4 from J; bases not matched to a gene: 8. The germline V gene encodes CDR1 SGHRS and CDR2 YFSETQ. This CDR3 is built from 17 residues. This CDR3 reads CASSLVGQGTGGNTIYF. The CDR3 DNA follows: TGCGCCAGCAGCTTGGTGGGACAGGGTACGGGAGGAAACACCATATATTTT.

The chain carries TRBV28 and TRBJ1-5; the match to TRBD1 covers 9 bases. Trimming removed 5 bases from V and 6 bases from J; junction bases left unmatched: 11. Germline values: CDR1 MDHEN, CDR2 SYDVKM. This CDR3 spans 16 amino acids. The CDR3 sequence: CASSAPGQGSGQPQHF. Here the CDR3 DNA reads TGTGCCAGCAGTGCGCCGGGACAGGGATCGGGTCAGCCCCAGCATTTT.

The chain employs TRBV24-1 and TRBJ1-2; D may be TRBD1 (6 bases). Trimming left V 2 bases short and J 4 bases short, with 19 bases between. The CDR3 extends over 17 amino acids. In germline, CDR1 is KGHDR, CDR2 SFDVKD. CDR3 bases: TGTGCCACCAGTGATTCCCGAAGGGGGGGCCTAGTCTATGGCTACACCTTC. It codes for CATSDSRRGGLVYGYTF.

The CDR3 DNA sequence: TGTGCCAGCAGCCACTCCGGGACTTCTAATCAGCCCCAGCATTTT. As protein: CASSHSGTSNQPQHF. This chain links TRBV3-1 (or the pseudogene TRBV3-2) with TRBJ1-5; a possible D gene is TRBD1 (5 bases). Trimming took off 3 bases at V and 4 bases at J, with 13 bases between the two ends. Germline V CDR1 and CDR2: LGHDT, YNNKEL (reference sequence). CDR3 length: 15 residues.

In DNA, the CDR3 is TGTGCCATCAGTGGGACGGCCGAGGGCACTGAAGCTTTCTTT. This sequence encodes CAISGTAEGTEAFF. This sequence joins TRBV10-3 and TRBJ1-1; the D is unclear. Trimming took 4 bases from V and 4 from J, leaving 13 bases between them. The CDR3 length is 14 residues. CDR1 ENHRY and CDR2 SYGVKD come from the germline V gene.

The rearrangement links TRBV7-2 to TRBJ1-1, with TRBD1 as a possible D gene (5 bases). This CDR3 is built from 15 residues. V was pared by 2 bases and J by 8 bases, with 18 bases between. Germline CDR1 and CDR2: SGHTA and FQGNSA. CDR3 sequence (DNA): TGTGCCAGCAGCTTAATAGACCAGGGAAGTACGGAAGCTTTCTTT. Amino acid sequence: CASSLIDQGSTEAFF.

The chain employs TRBV3-1 (or the pseudogene TRBV3-2) and TRBJ2-5, with D unresolved. Germline CDR1 reads LGHDT; CDR2 reads YNNKEL (reference sequence). CDR3 size: 13 residues. Trimming cost V 6 bases and J 5 bases, with 13 bases left between them. Written as DNA, the CDR3 is TGTGCCAGCAGGCCCCCGAGTGGTGAGACCCAGTACTTC. Translation: CASRPPSGETQYF.